The rows below give T cell receptor beta chains drawn from one sample of a study of T cells in tuberculosis. The table came from immunoSEQ multiplex PCR; TCRdb's copy has only in-frame clones and leaves some out. The sample includes more than 30,000 clones, around 94% of them seen just once. The sequencing here drew on PBMCs, taken at tuberculosis diagnosis. These TCRs come from an adult with tuberculosis. CDR3s include the opening cysteine and the closing phenylalanine or tryptophan. A D gene is named only where the DNA matches it firmly. Only some rows state a clone size, as once, few, many or a class for expanded clones.

v_gene	j_gene	d_gene	abundance	CDR3nt	CDR3aa
TRBV4-1	TRBJ1-2	-	once	TGCGCCAGCAGCCAAGTTTCTAATTCGCGCGGCTACACCTTC	CASSQVSNSRGYTF
TRBV6-5	TRBJ2-5	-	-	TGTGCCAGCAGCCCGCAGTTGTCGGGGGGCGAGACCCAGTACTTC	CASSPQLSGGETQYF
TRBV6-5	TRBJ1-1	-	-	TGTGCCAGCAGTTACGGGAGGAACACTGAAGCTTTCTTT	CASSYGRNTEAFF
TRBV19	TRBJ1-3	-	-	TGTGCCAGTCGCGCGGCGGGCTCTGGAAACACCATATATTTT	CASRAAGSGNTIYF
TRBV5-1	TRBJ2-2	TRBD1	-	TGCGCCAGCAGCTTCCAACAGGGGGCGAACGCCGGGGAGCTGTTTTTT	CASSFQQGANAGELFF
TRBV19	TRBJ2-1	-	-	TGTGCCAGTGCGGAGACTCGGAATGACCTCCTTTGGTTCTTC	CASAETRNDLLWFF
TRBV6-6	TRBJ1-2	-	-	TGTGCCAGCAGTTACCCCCGACACCTGCCCAACTATGGCTACACCTTC	CASSYPRHLPNYGYTF
TRBV18	TRBJ1-1	-	-	TGTGCCAGCTCACCACGGCCGATAGGACAGCCGAACATGAACACTGAAGCTTTCTTT	CASSPRPIGQPNMNTEAFF
TRBV5-1	TRBJ2-1	-	-	TGCGCCAGCAGCTCGTTTGGGGGGGCGATAGTCAATGAGCAGTTCTTC	CASSSFGGAIVNEQFF
TRBV9	TRBJ2-3	TRBD2	-	TGTGCCAGCAGCGTAGGCCTAGCGGGTGTTACAGATACGCAGTATTTT	CASSVGLAGVTDTQYF
TRBV19	TRBJ1-1	-	few	TGTGCCAGTAGTGGCATACAGGGTATCGCTGAAGCTTTCTTT	CASSGIQGIAEAFF
TRBV4-1	TRBJ2-3	-	-	TGCGCCAGCAGCCGCGGTCGGGGGGCGGGAGATACGCAGTATTTT	CASSRGRGAGDTQYF
TRBV28	TRBJ1-2	TRBD1	-	TGTGCCAGCAGTTTGACAGGGGTAGGCTACACCTTC	CASSLTGVGYTF
TRBV11-3	TRBJ2-3	TRBD2	-	TGTGCCAGCAGCTTGCTAGCGGGGGGGCCGGGCACAGATACGCAGTATTTT	CASSLLAGGPGTDTQYF
TRBV2	TRBJ2-1	TRBD2	-	TGTGCCAGGACCGGGACTAGGAGGGATGAGCAGTTCTTC	CARTGTRRDEQFF
TRBV6-5	TRBJ1-6	-	-	TGTGCCAGCAGTTACGGGGGGATGAACTCACCCCTCCACTTT	CASSYGGMNSPLHF
TRBV23-1	TRBJ1-5	TRBD1	-	TGCGCCAGCAGTCCTATCCGGCGGACAGGGTACAATCAGCCCCAGCATTTT	CASSPIRRTGYNQPQHF
TRBV21-1	TRBJ1-2	-	-	TGTGCCAGCAGCAAAGGAGGGGGACAGGGGTTTGACTATGGCTACACCTTC	CASSKGGGQGFDYGYTF
TRBV7-6	TRBJ1-6	TRBD1	-	TGTGCCAGCAGCTTACTGGGACAGGGGGTAGGGAATTCACCCCTCCACTTT	CASSLLGQGVGNSPLHF
TRBV9	TRBJ2-3	TRBD2	-	TGTGCCAGCAGCGCAATAAGCGGGGGTAATACGCAGTATTTT	CASSAISGGNTQYF
TRBV15	TRBJ2-7	-	once	TGTGCCACCAGCAGAGGCCGGGGCGAGCAGTACTTC	CATSRGRGEQYF
TRBV7-2	TRBJ2-5	TRBD2	-	TGTGCCAGCAGCTTAGTGGCGGGGGGACCAGAGACCCAGTACTTC	CASSLVAGGPETQYF
TRBV7-2	TRBJ1-2	TRBD1	-	TGTGCCAGCAGCTTCGGGACAGTCTATGGCTACACCTTC	CASSFGTVYGYTF
TRBV5-8	TRBJ2-2	-	-	TGTGCCAGCAGCTGGGTGACAGTGAACACCGGGGAGCTGTTTTTT	CASSWVTVNTGELFF
TRBV5-5	TRBJ1-6	-	-	TGTGCCAGCAGCCGCCAAAAGGACCCGGGAAATTCACCCCTCCACTTT	CASSRQKDPGNSPLHF
TRBV6-6	TRBJ1-3	TRBD1	-	TGTGCCAGCAGCGCAGGACAGGTTACCTCTGGAAACACCATATATTTT	CASSAGQVTSGNTIYF
TRBV6-6	TRBJ2-2	TRBD2	-	TGTGCCACCCGGACTAGCGGGACCGGGGAGCTGTTTTTT	CATRTSGTGELFF
TRBV28	TRBJ2-1	TRBD2	-	TGTGCCAGCAGCCCGGGACTAGCTTTCTACAATGAGCAGTTCTTC	CASSPGLAFYNEQFF
TRBV7-2	TRBJ1-6	-	-	TGTGCCAGCAGCTTAAAACGGTCCTATAATTCACCCCTCCACTTT	CASSLKRSYNSPLHF
TRBV7-2	TRBJ2-3	TRBD1	-	TGTGCCAGCAGCTTAGAGGGATGGGACAGGGAACGAGATACGCAGTATTTT	CASSLEGWDRERDTQYF
TRBV6-5	TRBJ1-2	TRBD1	-	TGTGCCAGCAGACGCTTCGGACAGGGAGACTATGGCTACACCTTC	CASRRFGQGDYGYTF
TRBV29-1	TRBJ2-5	TRBD1	-	TGCAGCGTTGTGGGTCCCAAACAGGGGCATGGGGAGACCCAGTACTTC	CSVVGPKQGHGETQYF
TRBV7-9	TRBJ2-3	-	-	TGTGCCAGCAGCTTAGACCAGGGACTCCGCACAGATACGCAGTATTTT	CASSLDQGLRTDTQYF
TRBV6-1	TRBJ1-2	TRBD1	-	TGTGCCAGCAGTGGGTTTAGGACAGGGGGGAGTGTCTATGGCTACACCTTC	CASSGFRTGGSVYGYTF
TRBV2	TRBJ1-1	TRBD1	-	TGTGCCAGCAGTGAAGCGCAGACAGGGATGAACACTGAAGCTTTCTTT	CASSEAQTGMNTEAFF
TRBV20-1	TRBJ1-2	-	-	TGCAGTGCCCGACAGTTTTCTGGCTACACCTTC	CSARQFSGYTF
TRBV11-3	TRBJ2-3	TRBD2	-	TGTGCCAGCAAAAGGACTAGCAGCACAGATACGCAGTATTTT	CASKRTSSTDTQYF
TRBV5-4	TRBJ2-6	-	-	TGTGCCAGCAGCTTACGAGGCCGCGGGACGAGCTCTGGGGCCAACGTCCTGACTTTC	CASSLRGRGTSSGANVLTF
TRBV5-1	TRBJ2-2	TRBD1	-	TGCGCCAGCAGCTTTTACCGGGACAGGGGGCAGAGTGCCGGGGAGCTGTTTTTT	CASSFYRDRGQSAGELFF
TRBV12-5	TRBJ2-5	-	-	TGTGCTAGTGGTTTGGTGAGCCGGGGAGAGACCCAGTACTTC	CASGLVSRGETQYF
TRBV29-1	TRBJ2-3	TRBD2	-	TGCAGCGCTGCGGGGGGAGGCACAGATACGCAGTATTTT	CSAAGGGTDTQYF
TRBV18	TRBJ2-5	-	-	TGTGCCAGCTCACCACCTTACAGCCAAGAGACCCAGTACTTC	CASSPPYSQETQYF
TRBV19	TRBJ2-6	-	-	TGTGCCAGTACTCACAGGGCGCCTGGGGCCAACGTCCTGACTTTC	CASTHRAPGANVLTF
TRBV30	TRBJ1-2	-	-	TGTGCCTGGAGTGCTTCCACAGGTTTATATGGCTACACCTTC	CAWSASTGLYGYTF
TRBV6-1	TRBJ2-1	TRBD1	-	TGTGCCAGCAGCTTAACCGGGACAGGGGGTGAGCAGTTCTTC	CASSLTGTGGEQFF
TRBV28	TRBJ1-4	-	-	TGTGCCAGCAGTTTGAGTAATTCGAATGAAAAACTGTTTTTT	CASSLSNSNEKLFF
TRBV2	TRBJ2-5	TRBD1	-	TGTGCCAGCAGTGCCGGGACAGAAGAGACCCAGTACTTC	CASSAGTEETQYF
TRBV5-1	TRBJ1-2	TRBD1	-	TGCGCCAGCAGCTTGGGGGGGACAGATCCTTATGGCTACACCTTC	CASSLGGTDPYGYTF
TRBV28	TRBJ1-5	-	few	TGTGCCAGCAGTTCCACGACAGCTGGGCTCCGTTTTGGCAATCAGCCCCAGCATTTT	CASSSTTAGLRFGNQPQHF
TRBV18	TRBJ2-1	-	-	TGTGCCAGCTCACCACCATCTCACGGAGACAATGAGCAGTTCTTC	CASSPPSHGDNEQFF
TRBV6-1	TRBJ1-2	TRBD1	-	TGTGCCAGCAGTGATGGGGACAGGGGCGCTGGCTACACCTTC	CASSDGDRGAGYTF
TRBV18	TRBJ2-7	-	-	TGTGCCAGCTCACCACCGACTGCCTCCTACGAGCAGTACTTC	CASSPPTASYEQYF